A selection of T cell receptor beta chains follows, all from one sample in a study of Graves' ophthalmopathy and Graves' hyperthyroidism. From the multiplex PCR reads, TCRdb called clonotypes with MiXCR, one entry per CDR3 protein. The sample has over a million distinct CDR3 sequences; around a third are singletons. Material for sequencing was peripheral blood or thyroid tissue (not recorded which). These receptors originate from an adult man with Graves' hyperthyroidism. CDR3s include the opening cysteine and the closing phenylalanine or tryptophan. The D gene is left open where the match is weak. A clone size is listed for some rows: how often the clone was seen (once, few, many), or a class if it is expanded.

TRBV28,-,-,TRBJ2-2,TGTGCCAGCACTCAGACCGGGAAGCTGTTTTTT,CASTQTGKLFF
TRBV7-9,-,-,TRBJ1-1,TGTGCCAGCAGATCCCGGGACTCGAAGGGTGAAGCTTTCTTT,CASRSRDSKGEAFF
TRBV5-6,-,-,TRBJ2-7,TGTGCCAGCAGCTTGCAGGGGAGGATGAACGAGCAGTACTTC,CASSLQGRMNEQYF
TRBV2,-,-,TRBJ2-5,TGTGCCAGCATGGGGGCAGGAGGGACCCAGTACTTC,CASMGAGGTQYF
TRBV19,many,-,TRBJ1-3,TGTGCCAGTAGTTGGCGGGGCAGTACTCTGTCCGGAAACACCATATATTTT,CASSWRGSTLSGNTIYF
TRBV10-3,-,TRBD2,TRBJ2-5,TGTGCCAGCAGGGAAGCGGGAGTTGTGGAGACCCAGTACTTC,CASREAGVVETQYF
TRBV7-8,-,-,TRBJ2-7,TGTGCCAGCAGCTTAGACAGGACGCGAGAGCAGTACTTC,CASSLDRTREQYF
TRBV6-5,many,TRBD1,TRBJ1-2,TGTGCCAGCAGTTACTCGACCGGGACAGGCTACTATGGCTACACCTTC,CASSYSTGTGYYGYTF
TRBV27,few,-,TRBJ2-7,TGTGCCAGCAGTTTCTTAGGGGACTCCTACGAGCAGTACTTC,CASSFLGDSYEQYF
TRBV10-3,-,-,TRBJ2-2,TGTGCTAGATTCGTCGGGGGATACACCGGGGAGCTGTTTTTT,CARFVGGYTGELFF
TRBV5-1,-,-,TRBJ2-5,TGCGCCAGCAGCTTTGGGCCGAGTTACCAAGAGACCCAGTACTTC,CASSFGPSYQETQYF
TRBV5-6,-,TRBD2,TRBJ2-7,TGTGCCAGCAGGGAAGCCGGGACTAGAAACGAGCAGTACTTC,CASREAGTRNEQYF
TRBV15,-,-,TRBJ1-2,TGTGCCACCAGCAGAGATTGGGAGGCTGGCTACACCTTC,CATSRDWEAGYTF
TRBV29-1,many,-,TRBJ2-7,TGCAGCGTCAGTAGCGGCTACGAGCAGTACTTC,CSVSSGYEQYF
TRBV20-1,-,-,TRBJ2-7,TGCAGTGCCCCCCGGGTGGACGTGGACTACGAGCAGTACTTC,CSAPRVDVDYEQYF
TRBV7-8,few,-,TRBJ2-7,TGTGCCAGCAGCTCCCCCCGGACACCCTCCTACGAGCAGTACTTC,CASSSPRTPSYEQYF
TRBV29-1,-,TRBD1,TRBJ1-6,TGCAGCGTCGGAGACAGGGTTATTTCACCCCTCCACTTT,CSVGDRVISPLHF
TRBV20-1,once,TRBD1,TRBJ1-3,TGCAGTGCTAGAGGCCCGGGACAGGTCTCCTTCTCTGGAAACACCATATATTTT,CSARGPGQVSFSGNTIYF
TRBV11-2,many,-,TRBJ1-4,TGTGCCAGCAGCTTAGAGGGCCATAGCGGAAAACTGTTTTTT,CASSLEGHSGKLFF
TRBV19,few,-,TRBJ2-7,TGTGCCAGTAGCCCGGAACGGGACCTCTCCTACGAGCAGTACTTC,CASSPERDLSYEQYF
TRBV4-3,-,-,TRBJ1-2,TGCGCCAGCAGCCAAGATGTAGCAGAGTACTATGGCTACACCTTC,CASSQDVAEYYGYTF
TRBV6-5,many,TRBD1,TRBJ2-7,TGTGCCAGCAGTCTCCAGGGACAGGGAAAGGGCTACGAGCAGTACTTC,CASSLQGQGKGYEQYF
TRBV7-9,-,TRBD1,TRBJ2-2,TGTGCCAGCAGCTTGCTCCGGGGACAGGGAACGAACACCGGGGGGCTGTTTTTT,CASSLLRGQGTNTGGLFF
TRBV15,-,TRBD2,TRBJ2-5,TGTGCCACCAGCAGAGAGTTCCTACCTTTAGCGGGAAGCCAAGAGACCCAGTACTTC,CATSREFLPLAGSQETQYF
TRBV7-2,few,-,TRBJ2-7,TGTGCCAGCAGCCAAGAAGGGGCGGCCCTTTCCTACGAGCAGTACTTC,CASSQEGAALSYEQYF
TRBV5-5,few,-,TRBJ1-2,TGTGCCAGCAGCTTGGCTCCGGACAGAGCTAACTATGGCTACACCTTC,CASSLAPDRANYGYTF
TRBV4-1,-,TRBD1,TRBJ2-7,TGCGCCAGCAGCCACCGAGGGTCGACAGGGTGGGCCTACGAGCAGTACTTC,CASSHRGSTGWAYEQYF
TRBV29-1,many,-,TRBJ2-7,TGCAGCGCCCACCTGGGAGAGGGTTCCTACGAGCAGTACTTC,CSAHLGEGSYEQYF
TRBV5-4,-,-,TRBJ1-4,TGTGCCAGCAGCGCAAGTCAGGGGTCGGGTGAAAAACTGTTTTTT,CASSASQGSGEKLFF
TRBV7-9,few,-,TRBJ1-2,TGTGCCATCACGAAGAACAGGGAATTCGATGGCTACACCTTC,CAITKNREFDGYTF
TRBV15,many,-,TRBJ2-7,TGTGCCACCAGTCCGCGGATCGGCGAGCAGTACTTC,CATSPRIGEQYF
TRBV20-1,many,-,TRBJ2-5,TGCAGTGCTAGAGATCTGGGGGGGACCCAGTACTTC,CSARDLGGTQYF
TRBV20-1,-,TRBD1,TRBJ1-6,TGCAGTGCTACGTATACGGGACAGGTCTATAATTCACCCCTCCACTTT,CSATYTGQVYNSPLHF
TRBV7-9,-,-,TRBJ2-5,TGTGCCAGCAGCTCCCCACTCAAGGGGCAAGAGACCCAGTACTTC,CASSSPLKGQETQYF
TRBV5-1,-,-,TRBJ2-5,TGCGCCAGCAGCTTGGCCTGGGGCGGAGGAGAGACCCAGTACTTC,CASSLAWGGGETQYF
TRBV6-5,-,-,TRBJ1-2,TGTGCCAGCGGTGGACAACACTATGGCTACACCTTC,CASGGQHYGYTF
TRBV7-2,-,TRBD1,TRBJ1-5,TGTGCCAGCAGCCCCGCCACAGGGGAAGTGGTTCAGCCCCAGCATTTT,CASSPATGEVVQPQHF
TRBV19,few,-,TRBJ1-2,TGTGCCAGTAAGGGCAGGGGCCCCTATGGCTACACCTTC,CASKGRGPYGYTF
TRBV10-3,-,-,TRBJ1-5,TGTGCCATCAGTAACCTAACAGGAAGATACGGCAATCAGCCCCAGCATTTT,CAISNLTGRYGNQPQHF
TRBV19,once,-,TRBJ2-7,TGTGCCAGTAGTAAAGATAGCAATCAGCCCCAGCAGTACTTC,CASSKDSNQPQQYF
TRBV13,many,TRBD2,TRBJ2-2,TGTGCCAGCAGCGGCGGGGGGTCGGACACCGGGGAGCTGTTTTTT,CASSGGGSDTGELFF
TRBV11-2,-,-,TRBJ2-7,TGTGCCAGCAGCTTTATGACCGGGATGGCCTACGAGCAGTACTTC,CASSFMTGMAYEQYF
TRBV11-2,many,-,TRBJ1-1,TGTGCCAGCAGCTTAGAGGTTGGGGGCCATAACATCTTT,CASSLEVGGHNIF
TRBV14,many,TRBD2,TRBJ2-7,TGTGCCAGCAGTCAAGGACTAGCGGGTACCTACGAGCAGTACTTC,CASSQGLAGTYEQYF
TRBV14,-,-,TRBJ1-5,TGTGCCAGCAGCTTAGAAACCCGGGGCCGATCACCCCAGCATTTT,CASSLETRGRSPQHF
TRBV5-8,once,-,TRBJ2-2,TGTGCCAGCAGCTTGCTTGGGGCCACGGCCGGGGAGCTGTTTTTT,CASSLLGATAGELFF
TRBV5-1,many,-,TRBJ1-1,TGCGCCAGCAGACCCGACGTTAACACTGAAGCTTTCTTT,CASRPDVNTEAFF
TRBV6-6,-,-,TRBJ1-4,TGTGCCAGCATCCCCAATCGGGGGACTGAAAAACTGTTTTTT,CASIPNRGTEKLFF
TRBV20-1,-,-,TRBJ2-7,TGCAGTGCTATGGGGGGCGGGAGTTCCCTCTACGAGCAGTACTTC,CSAMGGGSSLYEQYF
TRBV20-1,many,TRBD2,TRBJ2-7,TGCAGTGCTAGTAGGTCTTGGCGGACTAGCGCGACCTACGAGCAGTACTTC,CSASRSWRTSATYEQYF
TRBV19,many,-,TRBJ1-3,TGTGCCAGTAGTTCCCGGGGGTTCTCTGGAAACACCATATATTTT,CASSSRGFSGNTIYF
TRBV7-6,many,-,TRBJ1-4,TGTGCCAGCAGCTTAGCGGGTTGGAGGGACTCAGGTGAAAAACTGTTTTTT,CASSLAGWRDSGEKLFF
TRBV7-6,once,TRBD2,TRBJ2-7,TGTGCCAGCAGCTTAGGACTTGGGGACCGGACTAGCGGGAGAACCGCAACCTACGAGCAGTACTTC,CASSLGLGDRTSGRTATYEQYF
TRBV2,many,-,TRBJ1-3,TGTGCCAGCAGTGACCTGGGGAAGTCTGGAAACACCATATATTTT,CASSDLGKSGNTIYF
TRBV4-1,many,-,TRBJ1-2,TGCGCCAGCAGCCAAGCATCCAGCGGACAGTATGGCTACACCTTC,CASSQASSGQYGYTF